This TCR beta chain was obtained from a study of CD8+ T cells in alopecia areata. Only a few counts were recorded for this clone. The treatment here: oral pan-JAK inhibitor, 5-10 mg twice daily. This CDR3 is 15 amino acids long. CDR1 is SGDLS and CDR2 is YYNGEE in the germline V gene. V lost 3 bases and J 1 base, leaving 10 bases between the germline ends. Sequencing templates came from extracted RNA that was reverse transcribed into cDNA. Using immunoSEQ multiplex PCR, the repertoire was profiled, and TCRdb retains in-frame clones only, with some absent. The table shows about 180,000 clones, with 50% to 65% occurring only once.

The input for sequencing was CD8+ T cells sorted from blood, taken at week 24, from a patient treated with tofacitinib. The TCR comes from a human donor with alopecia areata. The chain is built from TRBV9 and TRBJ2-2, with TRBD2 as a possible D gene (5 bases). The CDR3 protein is CASSADGVNTGELFF. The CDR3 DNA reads TGTGCCAGCAGCGCCGACGGGGTGAACACCGGGGAGCTGTTTTTT.